The 13 T cell receptor beta chains reported below all come from one sample, sequenced in a study of shared clonotypes between healthy human individuals. Method: immunoSEQ multiplex PCR; TCRdb's copy keeps in-frame clones and lacks some. The sample lists some 980,000 clones; 76% were seen once. The sample comprised memory CD4+ T cells sorted from blood. Subset specified: CD45RA-negative fraction. The receptor source for this set is a man younger than 35 in good health.

The chain couples TRBV11-3 to TRBJ2-6; D tentatively reads TRBD1 or TRBD2 (6 bases each). The CDR3 is 15 amino acids. The germline CDR1 and CDR2 sequences are SGHNT and YENEEA. V gave up 5 bases and J gave up 3 bases, with 11 bases separating them. The CDR3 loop reads CASSLGGGGANVLTF. CDR3 coding DNA: TGTGCCAGCAGCCTCGGGGGCGGTGGGGCCAACGTCCTGACTTTC.

This clone was detected a few times. V gene TRBV6-1 combines with J gene TRBJ1-6; TRBD1 matches 8 bases. This CDR3 is built from 15 residues. Germline V CDR1 and CDR2: MNHNS, SASEGT. The J segment lost 6 bases and the V segment lost 3 bases, leaving 4 bases of the junction unmatched. DNA for the CDR3: TGTGCCAGCAGTGACTGGACAGGGTCTAATTCACCCCTCCACTTT. Translated, it gives CASSDWTGSNSPLHF.

The chain links TRBV6-1 to TRBJ1-5; 7 bases fit TRBD1. CDR1 and CDR2 from the germline V gene are MNHNS and SASEGT. This CDR3 has 14 residues. V gave up 6 bases and J gave up 6 bases; unmatched junction bases: 8. The CDR3 sequence is CASRRQGFGQPQHF. The CDR3 DNA follows: TGTGCCAGCAGGAGACAGGGTTTCGGTCAGCCCCAGCATTTT.

The rearrangement uses TRBV30 and TRBJ2-7; 7 positions agree with TRBD2. Germline V lookup: CDR1 GTSNPN, CDR2 SVGIG (reference sequence). The CDR3 length is 14 residues. V lost 2 bases, J lost 3 bases, and 7 bases stayed unmatched. Here the CDR3 reads CAWSRGGGFYEQYF. The CDR3 DNA follows: TGTGCCTGGAGTCGCGGCGGGGGATTCTACGAGCAGTACTTC.

This chain links TRBV11-2 with TRBJ2-3; perhaps TRBD2 as D (6 bases). The CDR3 is made up of 16 amino acids. V lost 7 bases to trimming and J lost 8 bases, with 25 bases between them. Germline V CDR1 and CDR2: SGHAT, FQNNGV. This CDR3 reads CASTQSAGDRWGTQYF. CDR3 coding DNA: TGTGCCAGCACTCAATCAGCGGGCGACAGATGGGGTACGCAGTATTTT.

J is TRBJ1-2 and V is TRBV7-9; TRBD1 matches at 7 bases. V trimming: 2 bases; J trimming: 3 bases; junction bases outside the gene matches: 6. Germline loops: CDR1 SEHNR, CDR2 FQNEAQ (reference sequence). The CDR3 covers 15 residues. CDR3 in DNA: TGTGCCAGCAGCTTACGCCTTGACAGGGACTATGGCTACACCTTC. Translating gives CASSLRLDRDYGYTF.

The chain couples TRBV2 to TRBJ2-5; D might be TRBD1 (6 bases). CDR3 size: 13 residues. Trimming took 7 bases from V and 3 from J, leaving 12 bases between them. CDR1 is SNHLY, CDR2 FYNNEI, per germline. This CDR3 is CASILTGKETQYF. In DNA, the CDR3 is TGTGCCAGCATTCTGACAGGCAAAGAGACCCAGTACTTC.

The chain is built from TRBV19 and TRBJ2-3; 8 bases are shared with TRBD2. V dropped 7 bases and J dropped 6; count of bases not matched to a gene: 9. The germline V gene encodes CDR1 LNHDA and CDR2 SQIVND (reference sequence). CDR3 size: 14 residues. The CDR3 region has the DNA TGTGCCAGTACTGGCGGGAGGAAGGCGGATACGCAGTATTTT. Encoded protein: CASTGGRKADTQYF.

This clone appeared a single time. J is TRBJ1-4 and V is TRBV9, with D possibly being TRBD1 (5 bases). CDR1 is SGDLS and CDR2 is YYNGEE in the germline V gene. Trimming cost V 7 bases and J 4 bases, with 14 bases left between them. The CDR3 contains 14 residues. CDR3 nucleotide sequence: TGTGCCAGCCGGAGGGAGGGGTATAATGAAAAACTGTTTTTT. Translation: CASRREGYNEKLFF. Complete variable domain (other parts from reference TRBV9 and TRBJ1-4): DSGVTQTPKHLITATGQRVTLRCSPRSGDLSVYWYQQSLDQGLQFLIQYYNGEERAKGNILERFSAQQFPDLHSELNLSSLELGDSALYFCASRREGYNEKLFFGSGTQLSVL.

This clone came up a few times. The chain couples TRBV6-1 to TRBJ1-5; possibly TRBD1 for D (6 bases). The V gene lost 8 bases and the J gene lost 4 bases, with 12 bases spanning the gap. The germline V gene encodes CDR1 MNHNS and CDR2 SASEGT. The length of the CDR3 is 13 residues. CDR3 region: CASGEGGNQPQHF. CDR3 nucleotides: TGTGCCAGCGGCGAGGGGGGTAATCAGCCCCAGCATTTT.

The chain recombines TRBV11-2 with TRBJ2-5; 7 bases align to TRBD2. Germline-derived CDR1 and CDR2 are SGHAT and FQNNGV. The CDR3 contains 14 residues. Trimming removed 2 bases from V and 2 bases from J; junction bases left unmatched: 2. The CDR3 loop is CASSLPAGQETQYF. CDR3 in DNA: TGTGCCAGCAGCTTACCAGCGGGACAAGAGACCCAGTACTTC.

This clone was counted only a few times. The chain carries TRBV28 and TRBJ1-4; the D gene is possibly TRBD1 (6 bases). V lost 8 bases and J lost 2, with 12 bases in between. Germline values: CDR1 MDHEN, CDR2 SYDVKM. CDR3 length: 14 residues. CDR3 DNA: TGTGCCAGCGAAAAGGGGGGGACTAATGAAAAACTGTTTTTT. It yields the protein CASEKGGTNEKLFF.

The chain recombines TRBV19 with TRBJ2-7; the match to TRBD1 covers 8 bases. Per the germline V gene, CDR1 is LNHDA and CDR2 is SQIVND (reference sequence). CDR3 length: 16 residues. V shed 5 bases and J 0 bases; nucleotides not matched to a gene: 9. This CDR3 is CASSGLGQGISYEQYF. Written as DNA, the CDR3 is TGTGCCAGTAGTGGTCTTGGACAGGGCATCTCCTACGAGCAGTACTTC.